Listed here is a single T cell receptor (beta chain). Its matching antigen is unknown. Researchers attached unique molecular identifiers to individual cDNA molecules. MiXCR, applied by TCRdb to the 5' RACE reads, yields one record per CDR3 protein. The data show around 63,000 distinct CDR3 sequences, with 10% to 15% seen just once and about 4.3% held by the top ten. The data were obtained in a study of early T cells in non-severe SARS-CoV-2 infection. At the level of the study: Chains were not paired, and sequencing was done on bulk RNA from unsorted whole blood. Study-wide findings and caveats: Anti-spike CD8 responses were favored by VDJdb matching, which missed private and CD4 specificities.

The CDR3 spans 12 residues. With 6 bases removed from V and 5 bases from J, the gap between germline ends came to 12 bases. CDR1 DFQATT and CDR2 SNEGSKA come from the germline V gene (reference sequence). Sequenced material: whole blood. The sequence was obtained from an adult who was a healthcare worker with PCR-confirmed SARS-CoV-2 infection or an uninfected control (not recorded which). The V gene is TRBV20-1, the J gene TRBJ2-3; TRBD1 or TRBD2 may be the D gene (6 bases each). For the CDR3, the DNA is TGCAGTGCGACGGGGGCCGAAGATACGCAGTATTTT. Its protein is CSATGAEDTQYF.